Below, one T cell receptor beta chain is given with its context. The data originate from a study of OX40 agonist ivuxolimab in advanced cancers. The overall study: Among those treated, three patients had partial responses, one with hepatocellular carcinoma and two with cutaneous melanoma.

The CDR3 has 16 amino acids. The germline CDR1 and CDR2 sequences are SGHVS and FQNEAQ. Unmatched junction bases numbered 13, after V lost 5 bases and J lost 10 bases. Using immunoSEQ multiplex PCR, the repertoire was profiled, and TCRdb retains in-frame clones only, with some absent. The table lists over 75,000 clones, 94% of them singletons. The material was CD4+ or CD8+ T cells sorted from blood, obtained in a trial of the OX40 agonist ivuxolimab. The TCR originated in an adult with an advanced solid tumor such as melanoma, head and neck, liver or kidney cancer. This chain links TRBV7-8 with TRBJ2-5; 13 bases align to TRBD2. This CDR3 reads CASSNTTSGGAVDQYF. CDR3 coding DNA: TGTGCCAGCAGCAATACCACTAGCGGGGGGGCCGTCGACCAGTACTTC.